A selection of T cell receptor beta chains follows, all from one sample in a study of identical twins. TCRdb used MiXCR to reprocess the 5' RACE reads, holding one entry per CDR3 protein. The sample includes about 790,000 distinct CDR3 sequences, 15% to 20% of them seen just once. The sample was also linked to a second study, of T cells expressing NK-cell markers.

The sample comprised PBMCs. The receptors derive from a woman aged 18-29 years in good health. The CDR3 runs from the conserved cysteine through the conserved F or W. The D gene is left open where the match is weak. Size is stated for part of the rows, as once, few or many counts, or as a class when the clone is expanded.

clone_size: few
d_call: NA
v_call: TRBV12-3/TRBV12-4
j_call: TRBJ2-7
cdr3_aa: CASSLRATDEQYF
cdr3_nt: TGTGCCAGCAGTTTACGGGCAACCGACGAGCAGTACTTC

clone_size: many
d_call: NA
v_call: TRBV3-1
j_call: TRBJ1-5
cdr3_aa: CASSQSSNQPQHF
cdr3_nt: TGTGCCAGCAGCCAAAGTAGCAATCAGCCCCAGCATTTT

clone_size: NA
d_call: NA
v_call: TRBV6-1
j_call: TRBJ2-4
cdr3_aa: CASSEDLVTKNIQYF
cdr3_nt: TGTGCCAGCAGTGAAGATTTAGTGACCAAAAACATTCAGTACTTC

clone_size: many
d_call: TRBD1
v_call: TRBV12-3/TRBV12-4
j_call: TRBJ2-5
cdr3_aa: CASSYGTGGAETQYF
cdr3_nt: TGTGCCAGCAGCTATGGGACAGGGGGCGCGGAGACCCAGTACTTC

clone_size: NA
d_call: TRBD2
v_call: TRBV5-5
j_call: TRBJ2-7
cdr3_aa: CASSLEGTSGRASGEQYF
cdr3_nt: TGTGCCAGCAGCTTGGAAGGGACTAGCGGGAGGGCCTCAGGGGAGCAGTACTTC

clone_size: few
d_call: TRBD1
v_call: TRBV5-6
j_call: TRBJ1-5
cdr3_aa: CASSLNRGQNNQPQHF
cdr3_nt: TGTGCCAGCAGCTTGAATAGGGGGCAGAACAATCAGCCCCAGCATTTT

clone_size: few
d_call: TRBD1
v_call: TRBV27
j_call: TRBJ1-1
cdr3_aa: CASRFGPGTGDTEAFF
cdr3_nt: TGTGCCAGCCGTTTTGGGCCCGGGACAGGGGACACTGAAGCTTTCTTT

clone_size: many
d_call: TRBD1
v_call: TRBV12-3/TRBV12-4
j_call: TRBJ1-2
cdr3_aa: CASRPTGEGGYTF
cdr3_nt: TGTGCCAGCAGGCCGACAGGGGAGGGCGGCTACACCTTC

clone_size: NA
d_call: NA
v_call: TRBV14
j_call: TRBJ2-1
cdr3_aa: CASSRGLGRNEQFF
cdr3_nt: TGTGCCAGCAGCCGAGGGCTCGGAAGAAATGAGCAGTTCTTC

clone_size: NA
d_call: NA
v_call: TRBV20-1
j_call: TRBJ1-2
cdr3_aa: CSARDQSGNYGYTF
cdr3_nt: TGCAGTGCTAGAGATCAGTCAGGAAACTATGGCTACACCTTC

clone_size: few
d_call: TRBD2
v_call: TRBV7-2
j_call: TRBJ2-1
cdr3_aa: CASSLALLAGGREQFF
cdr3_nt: TGTGCCAGCAGCTTAGCGCTCCTAGCGGGAGGACGAGAGCAGTTCTTC

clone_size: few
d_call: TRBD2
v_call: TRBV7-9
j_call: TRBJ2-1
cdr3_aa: CASGSAGEQLLFF
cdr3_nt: TGTGCCAGTGGGTCCGCGGGGGAACAGCTCCTGTTCTTC

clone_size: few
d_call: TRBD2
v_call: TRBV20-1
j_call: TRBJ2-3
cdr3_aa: CSAHSGGREDTQYF
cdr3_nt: TGCAGTGCTCATAGCGGGGGGCGGGAAGATACGCAGTATTTT

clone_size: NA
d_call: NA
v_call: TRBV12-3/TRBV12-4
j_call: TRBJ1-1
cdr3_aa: CASSFGGLSTEAFF
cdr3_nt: TGTGCCAGCAGTTTCGGGGGTCTCAGCACTGAAGCTTTCTTT

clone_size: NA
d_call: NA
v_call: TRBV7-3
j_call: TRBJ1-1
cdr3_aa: CASSLGQGKNTEAFF
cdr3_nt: TGTGCCAGCAGCTTAGGGCAGGGAAAGAACACTGAAGCTTTCTTT

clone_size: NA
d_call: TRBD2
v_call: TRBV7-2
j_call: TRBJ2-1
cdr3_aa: CASSLAREGEQFF
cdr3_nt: TGTGCCAGCAGCTTAGCCAGGGAGGGTGAGCAGTTCTTC

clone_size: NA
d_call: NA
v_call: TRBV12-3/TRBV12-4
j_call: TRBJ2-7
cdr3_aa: CASSFSGPGWEQYF
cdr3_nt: TGTGCCAGCAGTTTTTCGGGGCCAGGTTGGGAGCAGTACTTC

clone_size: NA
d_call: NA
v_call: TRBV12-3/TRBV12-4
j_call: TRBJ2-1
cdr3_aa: CASRRTLLSYNEQFF
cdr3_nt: TGTGCCAGCAGAAGGACACTTCTCTCCTACAATGAGCAGTTCTTC